This T cell receptor (beta chain) was retrieved from a study of blood T cell repertoires in COVID-19. Across the whole study: Samples taken during acute and convalescent COVID-19 were collected in the United States, Italy and Spain. PBMCs, B-cell-depleted T cells, or T cells were the source of the cDNA or gDNA that made up the material.

The CDR3 runs 15 residues. Germline CDR1 and CDR2: LGHDT and YNNKEL (reference sequence). V gave up 1 base and J gave up 2 bases, with 12 bases separating them. How the authors handled the data: Amplification from reference gene primers served as the basis for estimated nucleated cell counts. Only in-frame clones appear in the TCRdb table, and some are missing; sequencing was by immunoSEQ multiplex PCR. V and J calls plus clone size are reproduced from that table; the DNA served to infer D and trimming. The sample lists fewer than 300,000 clones; around 90% were seen once. The chain couples TRBV3-1 (or the pseudogene TRBV3-2) to TRBJ2-7, with D possibly matching TRBD2 (6 bases). Sequenced input: peripheral blood. This clonotype was obtained from a young man with active or convalescent COVID-19. The CDR3 loop reads CASSQGGGGAYEQYF. CDR3 in DNA: TGTGCCAGCAGCCAAGGGGGAGGCGGGGCCTACGAGCAGTACTTC.